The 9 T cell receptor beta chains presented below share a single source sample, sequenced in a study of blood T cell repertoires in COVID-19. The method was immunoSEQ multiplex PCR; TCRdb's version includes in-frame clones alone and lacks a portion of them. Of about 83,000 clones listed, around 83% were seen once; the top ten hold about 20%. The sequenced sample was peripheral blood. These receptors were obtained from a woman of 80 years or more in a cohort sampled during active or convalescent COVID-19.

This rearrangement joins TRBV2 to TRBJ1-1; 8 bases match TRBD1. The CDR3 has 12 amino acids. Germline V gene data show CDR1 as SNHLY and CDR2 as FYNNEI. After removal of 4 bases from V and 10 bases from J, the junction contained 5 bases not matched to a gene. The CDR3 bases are TGTGCCAGCAGTGTGGACAGGGATTCAGCTTTCTTT. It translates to CASSVDRDSAFF. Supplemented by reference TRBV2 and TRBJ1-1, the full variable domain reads EPEVTQTPSHQVTQMGQEVILRCVPISNHLYFYWYRQILGQKVEFLVSFYNNEISEKSEIFDDQFSVERPDGSNFTLKIRSTKLEDSAMYFCASSVDRDSAFFGQGTRLTVV.

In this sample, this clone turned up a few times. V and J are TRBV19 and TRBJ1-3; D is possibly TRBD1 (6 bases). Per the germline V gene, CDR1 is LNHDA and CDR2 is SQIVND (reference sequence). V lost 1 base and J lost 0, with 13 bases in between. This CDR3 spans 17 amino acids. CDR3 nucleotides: TGTGCCAGTAGTATAGGAGGGGGACGGATCTCTGGAAACACCATATATTTT. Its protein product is CASSIGGGRISGNTIYF.

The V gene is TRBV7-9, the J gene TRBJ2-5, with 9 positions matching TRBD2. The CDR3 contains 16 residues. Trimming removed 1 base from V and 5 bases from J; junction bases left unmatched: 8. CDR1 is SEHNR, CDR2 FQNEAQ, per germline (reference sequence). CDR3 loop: CASSLGVAGDGETQYF. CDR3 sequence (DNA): TGTGCCAGCAGCTTAGGGGTAGCGGGAGACGGGGAGACCCAGTACTTC.

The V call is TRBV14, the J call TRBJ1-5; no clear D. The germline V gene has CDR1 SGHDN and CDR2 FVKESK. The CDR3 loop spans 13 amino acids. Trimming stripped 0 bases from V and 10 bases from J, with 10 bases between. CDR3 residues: CASSQDVVSPQHF. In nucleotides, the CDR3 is TGTGCCAGCAGCCAAGATGTGGTTAGTCCCCAGCATTTT.

The CDR3 DNA is TGTGCCAGCAGAACGCCAGGGGGGAATGAAAAACTGTTTTTT. Its translation: CASRTPGGNEKLFF. The chain is built from TRBV28 and TRBJ1-4; 7 bases align to TRBD1. CDR1 is MDHEN and CDR2 is SYDVKM in the germline V gene. The trim removed 6 bases at V and 5 bases at J, leaving 6 bases unmatched. The length of the CDR3 is 14 residues.

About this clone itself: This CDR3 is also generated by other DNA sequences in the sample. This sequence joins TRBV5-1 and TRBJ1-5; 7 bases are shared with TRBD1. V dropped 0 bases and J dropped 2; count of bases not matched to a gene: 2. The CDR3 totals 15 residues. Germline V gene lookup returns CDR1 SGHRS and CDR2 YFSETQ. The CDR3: CASSLDGQGNQPQHF. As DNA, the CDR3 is TGCGCCAGCAGCTTGGACGGACAGGGCAATCAGCCCCAGCATTTT.

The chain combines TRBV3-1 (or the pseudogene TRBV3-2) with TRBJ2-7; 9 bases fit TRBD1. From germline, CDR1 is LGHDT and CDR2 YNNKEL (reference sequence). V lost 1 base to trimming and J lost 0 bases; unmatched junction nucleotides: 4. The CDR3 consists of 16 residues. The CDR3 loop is CASSQGQGGSSYEQYF. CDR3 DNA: TGTGCCAGCAGCCAAGGACAGGGGGGTAGCTCCTACGAGCAGTACTTC.

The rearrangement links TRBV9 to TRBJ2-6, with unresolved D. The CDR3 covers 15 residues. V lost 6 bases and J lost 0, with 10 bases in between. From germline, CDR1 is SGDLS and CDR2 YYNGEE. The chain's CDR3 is CASIRQASGANVLTF. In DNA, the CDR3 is TGTGCCAGCATACGGCAGGCCTCTGGGGCCAACGTCCTGACTTTC.

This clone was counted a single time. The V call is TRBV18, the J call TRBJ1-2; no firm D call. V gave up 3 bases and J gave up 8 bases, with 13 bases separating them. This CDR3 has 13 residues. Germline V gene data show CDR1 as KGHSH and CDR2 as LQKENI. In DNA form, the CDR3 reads TGTGCCAGCTCACCCGGAGCGAGGGAAGGCTACACCTTC. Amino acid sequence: CASSPGAREGYTF.